The sequence of this TCR beta chain was determined in a study of siplizumab effects on memory and regulatory T cells. Measured with immunoSEQ multiplex PCR; TCRdb has only the in-frame clones, and not every one. Among about 69,000 clones listed, approximately 88% were seen once. The CDR3 extends over 15 amino acids. The V end lost 5 bases, the J end lost 0 bases, and 14 bases lay between the germline ends. Germline loops: CDR1 SGHVS, CDR2 FNYEAQ. The sequence was obtained from a human donor in good health. This chain links TRBV7-6 with TRBJ2-7, with D uncertain. The sample was Tregs sorted from blood. The CDR3 sequence is CASSQSAAFSYEQYF. CDR3 coding DNA: TGTGCCAGCAGCCAAAGCGCGGCATTCTCCTACGAGCAGTACTTC.